The present entry profiles one T cell receptor (beta chain) with its context. Then a second PCR, running about 6 to 12 cycles, was carried out with a sample-barcoded 5' primer and a J-beta primer mix. TCRdb re-analysed the 5' RACE reads in MiXCR, keeping a single row per CDR3 protein. This repertoire shows around 800,000 distinct CDR3 sequences, 35% to 60% found once; its top ten account for over 15%. Total RNA was extracted at no less than 5.5 micrograms per sample. This sample was included in a study of blood T cells in healthy people across ages. Looked up from germline, CDR1 is DFQATT and CDR2 is SNEGSKA (reference sequence). The length of the CDR3 is 12 residues. V was shortened by 5 bases and J by 1 base, with 8 bases between the two germline ends.

The TCR sequence derives from a man at least 80 years old in good health. The source material was blood. The gene calls are TRBV20-1 and TRBJ1-2, with D unclear. In DNA form, the CDR3 reads TGCAGTGCTCCCCAGAATAACTATGGCTACACCTTC. Protein: CSAPQNNYGYTF.